These 27 T cell receptor beta chains originate from one sample sequenced in a study of blood T cell dynamics during melanoma immunotherapy. Data came from immunoSEQ multiplex PCR; TCRdb stores just in-frame clones and leaves some out. The sample contains 15,000 to 20,000 clones, about 94% of which appear only once. The time point: week 3, after first cycle of checkpoint inhibitor. Sequenced material: effector memory CD8+ T cells from blood, taken from a patient treated with checkpoint blockade. Receptors were obtained from a human donor with melanoma.

The chain couples TRBV7-6 to TRBJ1-5; D unresolved. Per germline, CDR1 SGHVS and CDR2 FNYEAQ. The CDR3 loop spans 17 amino acids. Trimming took off 5 bases at V and 3 bases at J, with 20 bases between the two ends. CDR3 DNA sequence: TGTGCCAGCAGCCCATCTGCCGGGTCTTTATCCAATCAGCCCCAGCATTTT. Its translation is CASSPSAGSLSNQPQHF.

The chain links TRBV6-5 to TRBJ2-3; the D gene could be TRBD1 or TRBD2 (5 bases each). Per the germline V gene, CDR1 is MNHEY and CDR2 is SVGAGI. Between the trimmed V and J ends, which lost 6 bases and 2 bases, there was a span of 15 bases. CDR3 size: 15 residues. The CDR3: CASRSRDGATDTQYF. DNA of the CDR3: TGTGCCAGCAGGTCTCGGGACGGAGCCACAGATACGCAGTATTTT.

The chain recombines TRBV2 with TRBJ2-3, with D tentatively TRBD1 (5 bases). Germline assignment: CDR1 SNHLY and CDR2 FYNNEI. V gave up 4 bases and J gave up 4 bases, with 24 bases separating them. The CDR3 runs 18 residues. As DNA, the CDR3 is TGTGCCAGCAGTGTATTATTTCAGGGTTCCCCCCAGGCAGATACGCAGTATTTT. It encodes CASSVLFQGSPQADTQYF.

The V call is TRBV28, the J call TRBJ1-1; 9 bases are shared with TRBD1. Germline CDR1 is MDHEN and CDR2 is SYDVKM. The length of the CDR3 is 15 residues. With 5 bases clipped from V and 3 bases from J, the junction kept 7 bases outside the gene matches. DNA for the CDR3: TGTGCCAGCAGTCTACCGGGGACAGGGCACACTGAAGCTTTCTTT. It specifies CASSLPGTGHTEAFF.

This clone was counted a single time. CDR3 protein: CAVRHTNTEAFF. CDR3 in DNA: TGTGCCGTCCGACATACTAACACTGAAGCTTTCTTT. The V gene is TRBV7-9, the J gene TRBJ1-1; D is unclear. Germline V CDR1 and CDR2: SEHNR, FQNEAQ (reference sequence). Trimming left V 11 bases short and J 2 bases short, with 12 bases between. This CDR3 is 12 amino acids long.

The rearrangement links TRBV7-9 to TRBJ2-2; D tentatively reads TRBD1 or TRBD2 (6 bases each). This CDR3 is 16 amino acids long. The germline V and J ends were trimmed by 4 bases and 5 bases, with 17 bases remaining between them. Germline V gene sequence: CDR1 SEHNR, CDR2 FQNEAQ (reference sequence). The CDR3 protein is CASSSTWGAGTGELFF. In DNA form, the CDR3 reads TGTGCCAGCAGCTCCACGTGGGGGGCGGGAACCGGGGAGCTGTTTTTT.

The chain recombines TRBV5-4 with TRBJ2-1; D perhaps matches TRBD2 (6 bases). V was trimmed by 2 bases and J by 8 bases, leaving 17 bases between them. The germline V gene encodes CDR1 SGHNT and CDR2 YYREEE (reference sequence). The CDR3 length is 15 residues. CDR3 nucleotide sequence: TGTGCCAGCAGCTTACGGGGGACCATTCACGATGAGCAGTTCTTC. Translating gives CASSLRGTIHDEQFF.

The chain carries TRBV19 and TRBJ2-3, with 11 bases fitting TRBD1. Germline V gene data show CDR1 as LNHDA and CDR2 as SQIVND (reference sequence). The CDR3 consists of 16 residues. V lost 7 bases to trimming and J lost 4 bases; unmatched junction nucleotides: 10. The CDR3 bases are TGTGCCAGTACCCCCAAGGGGGGACAGGGGGCAGATACGCAGTATTTT. Encoded protein: CASTPKGGQGADTQYF.

The chain employs TRBV19 and TRBJ2-1; 9 nucleotides agree with TRBD1. After removal of 5 bases from V and 7 bases from J, the junction contained 6 bases not matched to a gene. The germline V gene has CDR1 LNHDA and CDR2 SQIVND (reference sequence). The CDR3 spans 14 residues. The CDR3 bases are TGTGCCAGTAGTCGGGACAGGGATTGGAATGAGCAGTTCTTC. Encoded protein: CASSRDRDWNEQFF. Combining the CDR3 with reference TRBV19 and TRBJ2-1 gives the whole variable domain DGGITQSPKYLFRKEGQNVTLSCEQNLNHDAMYWYRQDPGQGLRLIYYSQIVNDFQKGDIAEGYSVSREKKESFPLTVTSAQKNPTAFYLCASSRDRDWNEQFFGPGTRLTVL.

This clone was recorded only once. This chain links TRBV19 with TRBJ1-5; D uncertain. Germline V gene lookup returns CDR1 LNHDA and CDR2 SQIVND (reference sequence). The length of the CDR3 is 12 residues. Trimming removed 7 bases at V and 0 bases at J, with 4 bases between. The CDR3 reads CASKDSNQPQHF. The CDR3 nucleotides read TGTGCCAGTAAGGATAGCAATCAGCCCCAGCATTTT.

The V and J genes are TRBV9 and TRBJ2-2; TRBD1 is a possible D gene (5 bases). Germline V gene sequence: CDR1 SGDLS, CDR2 YYNGEE. CDR3 length: 16 residues. Trimming removed 4 bases at V and 3 bases at J, with 16 bases between. The CDR3 here is CASSTHRPRDTGELFF. CDR3 bases: TGTGCCAGCAGCACCCACAGGCCCCGAGACACCGGGGAGCTGTTTTTT.

This clone came up once. The chain has TRBV15 and TRBJ1-2; D remains ambiguous. Trimming pared 0 bases from V and 6 bases from J, leaving 17 bases between. This CDR3 region has 16 residues. Germline CDR1 LNHNV, CDR2 YYDKDF (reference sequence). Written as DNA, the CDR3 is TGTGCCACCAGCAGAGATCGTTTCGAGGGAAAACATGGCTACACCTTC. It encodes CATSRDRFEGKHGYTF.

CDR3 protein: CASSELVGRTEAFF. The CDR3 DNA reads TGTGCCAGCAGTGAATTGGTCGGGAGGACTGAAGCTTTCTTT. V usage is TRBV25-1 and J usage is TRBJ1-1; D unclear. With 1 base removed from V and 5 bases from J, the gap between germline ends came to 11 bases. The CDR3 loop spans 14 amino acids. Germline-derived CDR1 and CDR2 are MGHDK and SYGVNS.

The rearrangement links TRBV2 to TRBJ2-2; D tentatively reads TRBD1 or TRBD2 (6 bases each). The V end lost 6 bases, the J end lost 7 bases, and 18 bases lay between the germline ends. There are 15 residues in the CDR3. Germline V gene data show CDR1 as SNHLY and CDR2 as FYNNEI. CDR3 loop: CASSLMGGVSGELFF. CDR3 DNA: TGTGCCAGCAGCCTAATGGGGGGCGTGAGCGGGGAGCTGTTTTTT.

V usage is TRBV6-1 and J usage is TRBJ2-4; D is unresolved. Germline loops: CDR1 MNHNS, CDR2 SASEGT. V shed 2 bases and J shed 5 bases, with 10 bases lying between them. This CDR3 spans 14 amino acids. Here the CDR3 reads CASSEYNIQNIQYF. The CDR3, as DNA: TGTGCCAGCAGTGAATACAACATTCAAAACATTCAGTACTTC.

V gene TRBV5-1 combines with J gene TRBJ2-1, with TRBD2 identical over 10 bases. This CDR3 is built from 17 residues. CDR1 and CDR2 from the germline V gene are SGHRS and YFSETQ. V lost 1 base, J lost 0 bases, and 4 bases stayed unmatched. CDR3 DNA: TGCGCCAGCAGCTTGTCGGCTAGCGGGAGCTCCTACAATGAGCAGTTCTTC. It specifies CASSLSASGSSYNEQFF.

The rearrangement joins TRBV27 to TRBJ2-1; 8 bases are a match to TRBD2. Trimming removed 2 bases from V and 10 bases from J; junction bases left unmatched: 1. CDR1 and CDR2 (germline): MNHEY, SMNVEV (reference sequence). The CDR3 spans 12 residues. CDR3 bases: TGTGCCAGCAGTTTAGGCGGGGGGGAGCAGTTCTTC. Encoded protein: CASSLGGGEQFF.

The chain recombines TRBV5-4 with TRBJ2-1, with D tentatively TRBD2 (6 bases). V lost 2 bases and J 6 bases, leaving 9 bases between the germline ends. CDR1 SGHNT and CDR2 YYREEE come from the germline V gene (reference sequence). The CDR3 has 13 amino acids. CDR3 amino acids: CASSFGGVNEQFF. CDR3 DNA sequence: TGTGCCAGCAGCTTCGGGGGTGTCAATGAGCAGTTCTTC.

The table lists this clone with a count of one. This rearrangement joins TRBV28 to TRBJ1-5; D is unresolved. The germline V gene encodes CDR1 MDHEN and CDR2 SYDVKM. The CDR3 has 13 residues. The V end lost 3 bases, the J end lost 15 bases, and 18 bases lay between the germline ends. CDR3 sequence reads: CASSFTSGPPLHF. CDR3 nucleotides: TGTGCCAGCAGTTTTACCTCAGGACCCCCACTGCATTTT.

This chain connects TRBV7-8 to TRBJ1-3; unclear D gene. The CDR3 is 15 residues long. Trimming stripped 1 base from V and 0 bases from J, with 7 bases between. Germline CDR1 reads SGHVS; CDR2 reads FQNEAQ. This CDR3 is CASSLDRVSGNTIYF. In DNA, the CDR3 is TGTGCCAGCAGCTTAGACCGGGTCTCTGGAAACACCATATATTTT.

The gene calls are TRBV6-5 and TRBJ2-1, with 9 bases fitting TRBD2. The J segment lost 7 bases and the V segment lost 4 bases, leaving 8 bases of the junction unmatched. The germline V gene encodes CDR1 MNHEY and CDR2 SVGAGI. This CDR3 is 15 amino acids long. Written as DNA, the CDR3 is TGTGCCAGCAGTTTCCAGGCTAGCGGGACAAATGAGCAGTTCTTC. It yields the protein CASSFQASGTNEQFF.

This chain links TRBV6-5 with TRBJ2-3; TRBD2 aligns across 7 bases. CDR3 length equals 16 residues. Germline loops: CDR1 MNHEY, CDR2 SVGAGI. V lost 2 bases, J lost 2 bases, and 7 bases stayed unmatched. The CDR3 spells CASSYDGGGFTDTQYF. In DNA, the CDR3 is TGTGCCAGCAGTTACGATGGGGGGGGGTTCACAGATACGCAGTATTTT.

This chain links TRBV25-1 with TRBJ1-2; D uncertain. Per the germline V gene, CDR1 is MGHDK and CDR2 is SYGVNS. The length of the CDR3 is 13 residues. V was clipped by 3 bases and J by 3 bases, with 8 bases between them. In DNA form, the CDR3 reads TGTGCCAGCAGTGACCTGGATTACTATGGCTACACCTTC. This sequence encodes CASSDLDYYGYTF.

On this clone itself: A junction boundary mismatches the germline segment, possibly from a read error. The chain employs TRBV20-1 and TRBJ2-7; TRBD1 agrees at 11 bases. This CDR3 comprises 8 residues. Germline lookup yields CDR1 DFQATT and CDR2 SNEGSKA (reference sequence). The CDR3 sequence is CSAGTGGF. The CDR3 region has the DNA TGCAGTGCTGGGACAGGGGGTTTC.

This chain connects TRBV27 to TRBJ2-1; 10 bases are shared with TRBD1. The V and J ends lost 5 bases and 2 bases, in that order; junction bases with no gene match: 3. CDR3 size: 15 residues. Germline CDR1 and CDR2: MNHEY and SMNVEV (reference sequence). Here the CDR3 DNA reads TGTGCCAGCAGTGTGACAGGGGGCACCTACAATGAGCAGTTCTTC. It specifies CASSVTGGTYNEQFF.

J is TRBJ2-1 and V is TRBV7-9, with D perhaps TRBD2 (6 bases). CDR1 and CDR2 from the germline V gene are SEHNR and FQNEAQ (reference sequence). V was trimmed by 3 bases and J by 7 bases, leaving 13 bases between them. The length of the CDR3 is 14 residues. The CDR3 protein is CASSFPGAVNEQFF. CDR3 DNA: TGTGCCAGCAGCTTTCCGGGAGCGGTGAATGAGCAGTTCTTC.

The chain is built from TRBV29-1 and TRBJ2-1; D may match TRBD1 or TRBD2 (7 bases each). V was clipped by 7 bases and J by 2 bases, with 18 bases between them. Germline CDR1 is SQVTM and CDR2 is ANQGSEA. CDR3 length: 15 residues. CDR3: CSAQGGGSPYNEQFF. For the CDR3, the DNA is TGCAGCGCTCAAGGGGGCGGGAGCCCCTACAATGAGCAGTTCTTC.